This entry lists 11 T cell receptor beta chains sequenced from one sample in a study of shared clonotypes between healthy human individuals. Clones were read by immunoSEQ multiplex PCR, and TCRdb kept only the in-frame ones, dropping some. The table has approximately 2.5 million clones, 90% to 95% seen once. Source material: naive CD4+ T cells from PBMCs. Subset indicated: CD45RA+ positively selected. The receptors were sampled from a man younger than 35 in good health. Some clones in this sample may be carry-over from other donors' samples.

The rearrangement joins TRBV19 to TRBJ1-5; perhaps TRBD1 as D (5 bases). The CDR3 runs 15 residues. Germline loops: CDR1 LNHDA, CDR2 SQIVND (reference sequence). The V end was cut by 5 bases, the J end by 6 bases, with 17 bases between. The CDR3 DNA is TGTGCCAGTAGTCTCGCCAGGGATTTTGCTCAGCCCCAGCATTTT. Residues: CASSLARDFAQPQHF.

The chain is built from TRBV6-5 and TRBJ2-1, with 12 bases fitting TRBD2. V shed 4 bases, J shed 9 bases, and the junction held 4 bases outside the gene matches. Per germline, CDR1 MNHEY and CDR2 SVGAGI. The CDR3 has 14 amino acids. CDR3 protein: CASSSSGRATEQFF. CDR3 sequence (DNA): TGTGCCAGCAGTTCTAGCGGGAGGGCCACTGAGCAGTTCTTC.

This sequence joins TRBV5-1 and TRBJ2-5; 7 positions match TRBD1. The ends lost 4 bases at V and 1 base at J; junction bases unmatched: 10. The CDR3 is made up of 16 amino acids. In germline, CDR1 is SGHRS, CDR2 YFSETQ. The DNA for the CDR3 is TGCGCCAGCAGCAAGGGTGGGACAGTGATCCAAGAGACCCAGTACTTC. Its translation is CASSKGGTVIQETQYF.

In its sample, this clone was seen a few times. This sequence joins TRBV29-1 and TRBJ1-1, with D possibly TRBD1 on 5 matching bases. V dropped 8 bases and J dropped 1 base, with 11 bases sitting between them. CDR1 and CDR2 from the germline V gene are SQVTM and ANQGSEA. The length of the CDR3 is 12 residues. CDR3 in amino acids: CSPLRGNTEAFF. DNA for the CDR3: TGCAGCCCCTTAAGGGGGAACACTGAAGCTTTCTTT. Filled out from reference TRBV29-1 and TRBJ1-1, the complete variable domain reads SAVISQKPSRDICQRGTSLTIQCQVDSQVTMMFWYRQQPGQSLTLIATANQGSEATYESGFVIDKFPISRPNLTFSTLTVSNMSPEDSSIYLCSPLRGNTEAFFGQGTRLTVV.

V and J are TRBV6-4 and TRBJ2-6; 7 positions match TRBD1. Germline CDR1 reads MRHNA; CDR2 reads SNTAGT. Germline trimming cut 3 bases from V and 0 bases from J; bases unmatched to any gene: 14. CDR3 length: 20 amino acids. The DNA for the CDR3 is TGTGCCAGCAGTGAGACCCCGGGACAGCGAACAGACTCTGGGGCCAACGTCCTGACTTTC. This encodes CASSETPGQRTDSGANVLTF.

The chain uses TRBV2 and TRBJ1-5, with 7 positions matching TRBD1. Losses at the gene ends were 5 bases for V and 7 bases for J; bases not matched to a gene: 8. Germline V lookup: CDR1 SNHLY, CDR2 FYNNEI. The CDR3 is 14 amino acids. The CDR3 nucleotides are TGTGCCAGCAGTCCCAGACAGGGAGACCAGCCCCAGCATTTT. The encoded protein is CASSPRQGDQPQHF.

The chain has TRBV6-6 and TRBJ2-7; 8 bases are a match to TRBD2. V was clipped by 0 bases and J by 2 bases; unmatched bases: 6. Germline V gene sequence: CDR1 MNHNY, CDR2 SVGAGI (reference sequence). This CDR3 has 16 amino acids. This CDR3 is CASSYSRPTSAYEQYF. In nucleotides, the CDR3 is TGTGCCAGCAGTTACTCGAGACCGACTAGCGCCTACGAGCAGTACTTC.

The chain recombines TRBV13 with TRBJ2-1, with 13 bases lining up with TRBD2. V was pared by 5 bases and J by 5 bases, with 6 bases of the junction left unmatched. The germline V gene has CDR1 PRHDT and CDR2 FYEKMQ (reference sequence). The CDR3 spans 16 residues. CDR3 DNA sequence: TGTGCCAGCAGCCGCCCCGGACTAGCGGGAGACAATGAGCAGTTCTTC. Its protein is CASSRPGLAGDNEQFF.

The chain uses TRBV5-1 and TRBJ2-5; 7 bases are shared with TRBD1. With V trimmed by 2 bases and J by 2 bases, 9 bases remained unmatched. Germline V CDR1 and CDR2: SGHRS, YFSETQ. CDR3 length: 16 amino acids. CDR3 protein: CASSFYYWGQQETQYF. As DNA, the CDR3 is TGCGCCAGCAGCTTTTATTATTGGGGACAGCAAGAGACCCAGTACTTC. The full variable domain, its missing parts supplied by reference TRBV5-1 and TRBJ2-5, is KAGVTQTPRYLIKTRGQQVTLSCSPISGHRSVSWYQQTPGQGLQFLFEYFSETQRNKGNFPGRFSGRQFSNSRSEMNVSTLELGDSALYLCASSFYYWGQQETQYFGPGTRLLVL.

This chain uses TRBV18 with TRBJ2-2, with 7 bases matching TRBD1. The CDR3 has 16 residues. V gave up 5 bases and J gave up 2 bases; unmatched junction bases: 8. In germline, CDR1 is KGHSH, CDR2 LQKENI. The CDR3 DNA is TGTGCCAGCTCAGCAGACAGGGCCCTCAACACCGGGGAGCTGTTTTTT. Protein product: CASSADRALNTGELFF. Combining the CDR3 with reference TRBV18 and TRBJ2-2 gives the whole variable domain NAGVMQNPRHLVRRRGQEARLRCSPMKGHSHVYWYRQLPEEGLKFMVYLQKENIIDESGMPKERFSAEFPKEGPSILRIQQVVRGDSAAYFCASSADRALNTGELFFGEGSRLTVL.

This clone appeared a single time. The CDR3 loop reads CASSRGEEGANIQYF. Here the CDR3 DNA reads TGTGCCAGCAGTCGCGGAGAGGAGGGGGCAAACATTCAGTACTTC. V and J are TRBV4-2 and TRBJ2-4; D perhaps matches TRBD1 (7 bases). The CDR3 is 15 residues long. V was pared by 6 bases and J by 6 bases, with 18 bases between. CDR1 is LGHNA, CDR2 YNFKEQ, per germline.